A selection of T cell receptor beta chains follows, all from one sample in a study of T cell responses to AZD1222 COVID-19 vaccine. TCRdb's table, derived via immunoSEQ multiplex PCR, lists solely in-frame clones and lacks some. The sample has 140,000 or so clones; over 75% are singletons. The specimen was peripheral blood, collected 28 days after the second dose of the MenACWY control vaccine. These TCRs come from an adult who received the MenACWY meningococcal vaccine as a control. The CDR3 runs from the conserved cysteine through the conserved F or W. A D gene is named only where the DNA matches it firmly. A clone size is listed for some rows: how often the clone was seen (once, few, many), or a class if it is expanded.

v_gene	j_gene	d_gene	abundance	CDR3aa	CDR3nt
TRBV11-3	TRBJ1-1	TRBD1	.	CASSLRGQGNTEAFF	TGTGCCAGCAGCTTGAGGGGACAGGGGAACACTGAAGCTTTCTTT
TRBV5-6	TRBJ1-1	.	once	CASSLVAAMNTEAFF	TGTGCCAGCAGCTTGGTAGCAGCAATGAACACTGAAGCTTTCTTT
TRBV4-1	TRBJ2-3	.	.	CASSPSQRGTDTQYF	TGCGCCAGCAGCCCATCCCAGCGGGGCACAGATACGCAGTATTTT
TRBV29-1	TRBJ1-2	.	.	CSVEDRVRAAEGYTF	TGCAGCGTTGAAGATCGGGTCAGGGCGGCGGAAGGCTACACCTTC
TRBV3-1/TRBV3-2	TRBJ2-7	TRBD1	.	CASSQVRDRGLSEQYF	TGTGCCAGCAGCCAAGTCAGGGACAGGGGGCTGAGCGAGCAGTACTTC
TRBV5-5	TRBJ1-5	TRBD1	.	CASSLAPGTGRRNQPQHF	TGTGCCAGCAGCTTGGCCCCCGGGACAGGGAGGCGCAATCAGCCCCAGCATTTT
TRBV5-1	TRBJ2-1	.	.	CASSAISYNEQFF	TGCGCCAGCAGCGCGATCTCCTACAATGAGCAGTTCTTC
TRBV7-2	TRBJ2-2	.	few	CASNQRIPGELFF	TGTGCCAGCAACCAAAGAATCCCCGGGGAGCTGTTTTTT
TRBV18	TRBJ1-2	.	.	CASSPGSPDPYGYTF	TGTGCCAGCTCACCGGGCTCTCCGGACCCCTATGGCTACACCTTC
TRBV19	TRBJ2-4	TRBD1	.	CASSPRQGRREKNIQYF	TGTGCCAGTAGTCCGCGACAGGGGCGTCGAGAGAAAAACATTCAGTACTTC
TRBV11-3	TRBJ1-6	.	.	CASSSDGFSPLHF	TGTGCCAGCAGCTCGGACGGATTTTCACCCCTCCACTTT
TRBV19	TRBJ2-1	.	few	CASSIVLALRGGEQFF	TGTGCCAGTAGTATAGTACTAGCGCTAAGGGGGGGTGAGCAGTTCTTC
TRBV6-5	TRBJ2-1	.	.	CASSYNTRPYNEQFF	TGTGCCAGCAGTTACAATACGAGGCCCTACAATGAGCAGTTCTTC
TRBV6-5	TRBJ2-1	.	.	CASSYGLLYNEQFF	TGTGCCAGCAGTTATGGTCTCCTTTACAATGAGCAGTTCTTC
TRBV4-1	TRBJ2-1	TRBD2	.	CASSQEVLAGGNKNEQFF	TGCGCCAGCAGCCAAGAAGTCCTAGCGGGAGGGAATAAAAATGAGCAGTTCTTC
TRBV19	TRBJ2-7	.	.	CASSAGQYKQYF	TGTGCCAGTAGCGCCGGACAGTACAAGCAGTACTTC
TRBV4-3	TRBJ1-3	.	once	CASSQVAGRSRGNTIYF	TGCGCCAGCAGCCAAGTTGCAGGCAGGTCCCGAGGAAACACCATATATTTT
TRBV10-3	TRBJ1-2	.	few	CAISYSGATGYGYTF	TGTGCCATCAGCTATTCAGGGGCAACTGGCTATGGCTACACCTTC
TRBV29-1	TRBJ2-1	TRBD2	.	CSVDRGTSGNNEQFF	TGCAGCGTTGATAGGGGGACTAGCGGTAACAATGAGCAGTTCTTC
TRBV3-1/TRBV3-2	TRBJ2-7	TRBD2	.	CASSPRGTNEQYF	TGTGCCAGCAGTCCACGGGGGACTAACGAGCAGTACTTC
TRBV6-6	TRBJ2-7	.	.	CASSPAGPYEQYF	TGTGCCAGCAGCCCCGCAGGTCCCTACGAGCAGTACTTC
TRBV24-1	TRBJ2-1	.	.	CATSDFRREQFF	TGTGCCACCAGTGATTTTCGGCGGGAGCAGTTCTTC
TRBV6-1	TRBJ1-1	.	.	CASSEWLGTEAFF	TGTGCCAGCAGTGAATGGCTGGGTACTGAAGCTTTCTTT
TRBV6-2/TRBV6-3	TRBJ1-2	.	.	CASSYSKVSYGYTF	TGTGCCAGCAGTTACTCGAAGGTCTCATATGGCTACACCTTC